This entry describes one T cell receptor (beta chain). V lost 5 bases and J lost 1, with 14 bases in between. The CDR3 runs to 15 residues. The V gene's germline CDR1 is LNHNV and CDR2 YYDKDF (reference sequence). This sample was taken from a study of blood T cell repertoires in COVID-19. Study information: Acute and convalescent COVID-19 specimens originated in the United States, Italy and Spain. Sources were T cells, B-cell-depleted T cells, or PBMCs; the material itself was cDNA or gDNA.

Authors' processing steps: By means of reference gene primer amplification, nucleated cell counts were estimated. Here immunoSEQ multiplex PCR was the method, and the copy in TCRdb shows in-frame clones only, minus some. Clone size and the V and J calls come from that table; the DNA yielded D and trimming. The profile shows roughly 38,000 clones, around 80% of them singletons. This clonotype was obtained from a man aged 55 to 70 with acute or convalescent COVID-19. The specimen sequenced was peripheral blood. The chain recombines TRBV15 with TRBJ2-5, with a possible D match to TRBD1 (6 bases). CDR3 in DNA: TGTGCCACCAGCGGACGAAGAGGGGGCCAAGAGACCCAGTACTTC. It yields the protein CATSGRRGGQETQYF. The whole variable domain, filled in from reference TRBV15 and TRBJ2-5, reads DAMVIQNPRYQVTQFGKPVTLSCSQTLNHNVMYWYQQKSSQAPKLLFHYYDKDFNNEADTPDNFQSRRPNTSFCFLDIRSPGLGDTAMYLCATSGRRGGQETQYFGPGTRLLVL.